This T cell receptor beta chain was observed in a study of graft-versus-host responses after intestinal transplantation. The study, taken as a whole, reports: Present in recipient marrow, GvH clones included some that appeared first in ileum or blood.

Details on this clone: Its specificity is not known.

Clones were sequenced by immunoSEQ multiplex PCR, and TCRdb holds only the in-frame ones, with some missing. The sample contains about 130,000 clones, about 93% of which appear only once. The TCR was taken from a human donor who received an intestinal transplant. This material consisted of unstimulated CD4+ T cells sorted from spleen or lymph node cells, taken before intestinal transplant.

Written as DNA, the CDR3 is TGTGCCAGCGCTAGCGGGACCTACAATGAGCAGTTCTTC. Translating it yields CASASGTYNEQFF. V usage is TRBV7-3 and J usage is TRBJ2-1; 9 positions agree with TRBD2. Trimming took 8 bases from V and 2 from J; bases not matched to a gene: 1. CDR1 and CDR2 from the germline V gene are SGHTA and FQGTGA. CDR3 length: 13 amino acids.